This T cell receptor (beta chain) was documented in a study of blood T cell repertoires in COVID-19. Study as a whole: Collection of acute and convalescent COVID-19 samples took place in the United States, Italy and Spain. T cells, B-cell-depleted T cells, or PBMCs provided the cDNA or gDNA that served as material.

The CDR3 is 13 amino acids. The germline V gene has CDR1 SNHLY and CDR2 FYNNEI. Deletions cut 8 bases from V and 4 bases from J, with 14 bases between. Per the authors' pipeline: Amplification with reference gene primers provided the estimates of nucleated cell counts. Clones were sequenced by immunoSEQ multiplex PCR, and TCRdb holds only the in-frame ones, with some missing. That table furnishes V, J and clone size, whereas the DNA furnished D and trimming. This sample carries 200,000 to 250,000 clones, around 81% of them seen once, and the ten largest clones take just under 6.5%. Sequenced: peripheral blood. The receptor was isolated from a woman in her sixties with active or convalescent COVID-19. The chain recombines TRBV2 with TRBJ1-2; D gene uncertain. In DNA form, the CDR3 reads TGTGCCAGCTCCTTAGATATTGGCTATGGCTACACCTTC. Its protein is CASSLDIGYGYTF.